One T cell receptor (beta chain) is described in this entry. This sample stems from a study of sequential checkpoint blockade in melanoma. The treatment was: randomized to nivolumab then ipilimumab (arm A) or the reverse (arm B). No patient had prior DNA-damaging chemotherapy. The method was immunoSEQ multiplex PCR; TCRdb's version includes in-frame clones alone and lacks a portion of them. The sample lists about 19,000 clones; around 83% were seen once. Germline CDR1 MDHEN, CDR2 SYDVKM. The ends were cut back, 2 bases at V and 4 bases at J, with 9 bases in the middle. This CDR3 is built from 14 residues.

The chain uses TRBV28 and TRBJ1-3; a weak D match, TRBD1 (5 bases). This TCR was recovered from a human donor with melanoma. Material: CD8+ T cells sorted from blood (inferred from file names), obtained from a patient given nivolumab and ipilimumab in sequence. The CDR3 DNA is TGTGCCAGCAGTTTAGACAACAGGGGAAACACCATATATTTT. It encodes CASSLDNRGNTIYF.